The 19 T cell receptor beta chains reported below all come from one sample, sequenced in a study of T-cell memory formation after mild COVID-19. A single record per CDR3 protein comes from TCRdb applying MiXCR to the 5' RACE reads. The table shows 350,000 to 450,000 distinct CDR3 sequences, with approximately 25% occurring only once. The source material was PBMCs or a T cell subset sorted from them (not recorded which). These receptors were collected from an adult woman who had mild COVID-19 (a few samples of this study predate the infection). Cell type and time point are not known.

This clonotype occurred a few times. This chain joins TRBV9 and TRBJ2-5, with unresolved D. There are 13 residues in the CDR3. V was shortened by 3 bases and J by 1 base, with 7 bases between the two germline ends. Germline V gene sequence: CDR1 SGDLS, CDR2 YYNGEE. This CDR3 is CASSAPAQETQYF. Written as DNA, the CDR3 is TGTGCCAGCAGCGCCCCTGCCCAAGAGACCCAGTACTTC.

The chain is built from TRBV7-2 and TRBJ2-1; 10 bases map to TRBD1. CDR3 length: 15 residues. With 1 base clipped from V and 7 bases from J, the junction kept 4 bases outside the gene matches. The germline V gene encodes CDR1 SGHTA and CDR2 FQGNSA. The DNA for the CDR3 is TGTGCCAGCAGCTTAGGACAGGGGGCTTGGAATGAGCAGTTCTTC. The encoded protein is CASSLGQGAWNEQFF.

The rearrangement uses TRBV4-3 and TRBJ1-1; D ambiguous. There are 14 residues in the CDR3. Looked up from germline, CDR1 is LGHNA and CDR2 is YSLEER. Trimming cost V 4 bases and J 2 bases, with 11 bases left between them. The DNA for the CDR3 is TGCGCCAGCAGCCGCGAGTCGGCCAACACTGAAGCTTTCTTT. Translating it yields CASSRESANTEAFF.

The rearrangement links TRBV20-1 to TRBJ1-1; tentatively, D is TRBD1 (6 bases). The V end lost 3 bases, the J end lost 4 bases, and 18 bases lay between the germline ends. The CDR3 length is 15 residues. The V gene's germline CDR1 is DFQATT and CDR2 SNEGSKA (reference sequence). The CDR3 spells CSASSGGEVATEAFF. The CDR3 DNA follows: TGCAGTGCTAGTTCGGGGGGCGAGGTGGCCACTGAAGCTTTCTTT.

The V call is TRBV5-1, the J call TRBJ1-2; perhaps TRBD1 as D (5 bases). CDR1 is SGHRS and CDR2 is YFSETQ in the germline V gene. This CDR3 is 15 amino acids long. V was pared by 0 bases and J by 6 bases, with 15 bases between. The CDR3 DNA sequence: TGCGCCAGCAGCTTGGCCCTGACAGTTCCCGATGGCTACACCTTC. It codes for CASSLALTVPDGYTF.

Points on this clonotype: At one end, the junction sequence differs from germline, possibly due to a read error. The chain links TRBV7-2 to TRBJ2-7, with D possibly matching TRBD2 (5 bases). The CDR3 spans 13 residues. Germline assignment: CDR1 SGHTA and CDR2 FQGNSA. CDR3 protein: CASSLAARQADFF. The CDR3 nucleotides are TGTGCCAGCAGCTTAGCCGCGAGGCAAGCGGACTTCTTC.

The gene calls are TRBV12-3 or TRBV12-4 and TRBJ1-5, with D unresolved. There are 12 residues in the CDR3. The CDR3 sequence is CASNTLSAPQHF. In DNA, the CDR3 is TGTGCAAGTAACACCTTGTCCGCGCCCCAGCATTTT.

The chain employs TRBV7-3 and TRBJ2-3, with 8 positions matching TRBD1. The germline CDR1 and CDR2 sequences are SGHTA and FQGTGA. Trimming cost V 4 bases and J 5 bases; bases outside gene matches: 11. This CDR3 has 16 residues. The CDR3 spells CASSSRGQGARDTQYF. The CDR3 nucleotides read TGTGCCAGCAGCTCCCGGGGGCAGGGGGCACGAGATACGCAGTATTTT.

V and J are TRBV7-2 and TRBJ1-2, with 9 nucleotides matching TRBD1. V dropped 5 bases and J dropped 4; count of bases not matched to a gene: 8. This CDR3 comprises 15 residues. The germline V gene encodes CDR1 SGHTA and CDR2 FQGNSA. As DNA, the CDR3 is TGTGCCAGCAGCACCCCCTGGACAGGGGTCTATGGCTACACCTTC. It translates to CASSTPWTGVYGYTF.

DNA of the CDR3: TGTGCCAGCAGCGGAACTAGCGGGGCTGAGCAGTTCTTC. This translates into CASSGTSGAEQFF. The chain carries TRBV7-3 and TRBJ2-1; 10 nucleotides line up with TRBD2. This CDR3 spans 13 amino acids. CDR1 SGHTA and CDR2 FQGTGA come from the germline V gene. After removal of 5 bases from V and 9 bases from J, the junction contained 4 bases not matched to a gene.

This clonotype was picked up a small number of times. CDR3 sequence reads: CASSEQGILYEQYF. The CDR3 region has the DNA TGTGCCAGCAGTGAACAGGGGATTCTCTACGAGCAGTACTTC. J is TRBJ2-7 and V is TRBV2, with D maybe TRBD1 (6 bases). The CDR3 is 14 amino acids. V was cut by 2 bases and J by 3 bases, with 11 bases left in between. CDR1 is SNHLY, CDR2 FYNNEI, per germline.

The rearrangement joins TRBV2 to TRBJ1-5; D is perhaps TRBD1 (5 bases). This CDR3 region has 14 residues. Germline V gene lookup returns CDR1 SNHLY and CDR2 FYNNEI. Trimming pared 5 bases from V and 1 base from J, leaving 9 bases between. The CDR3 loop is CASSREGSNQPQHF. In nucleotides, the CDR3 is TGTGCCAGCAGTAGAGAGGGGAGCAATCAGCCCCAGCATTTT.

This chain connects TRBV7-3 to TRBJ1-1, with D possibly matching TRBD1 (6 bases). The V and J ends lost 3 bases and 1 base respectively, with 9 bases between them. CDR3 length: 14 residues. Germline V CDR1 and CDR2: SGHTA, FQGTGA. The CDR3 loop reads CASSFTGPNTEAFF. The CDR3 DNA reads TGTGCCAGCAGCTTCACAGGGCCGAACACTGAAGCTTTCTTT.

The chain recombines TRBV19 with TRBJ2-2; no clear D gene. The CDR3 sequence is 14 residues long. V lost 7 bases and J lost 4, with 13 bases in between. Germline V gene sequence: CDR1 LNHDA, CDR2 SQIVND (reference sequence). CDR3 region: CASTIGRSTGELFF. The CDR3, as DNA: TGTGCCAGTACGATAGGGCGTAGCACCGGGGAGCTGTTTTTT. The whole variable domain, remainder taken from reference TRBV19 and TRBJ2-2, is DGGITQSPKYLFRKEGQNVTLSCEQNLNHDAMYWYRQDPGQGLRLIYYSQIVNDFQKGDIAEGYSVSREKKESFPLTVTSAQKNPTAFYLCASTIGRSTGELFFGEGSRLTVL.

The sample holds a few counts of this clonotype. The genes are TRBV18 and TRBJ2-3, with D possibly being TRBD2 (6 bases). V gave up 2 bases and J gave up 6 bases, with 18 bases separating them. This CDR3 has 16 residues. CDR1 and CDR2 from the germline V gene are KGHSH and LQKENI. CDR3 DNA: TGTGCCAGCTCACCAGCGGGACGTACCCCGTACGATACGCAGTATTTT. Its protein product is CASSPAGRTPYDTQYF.

The V gene is TRBV20-1, the J gene TRBJ2-3; no firm D call. The V end lost 3 bases, the J end lost 6 bases, and 4 bases lay between the germline ends. The V gene's germline CDR1 is DFQATT and CDR2 SNEGSKA (reference sequence). The CDR3 sequence is 10 residues long. The CDR3 DNA reads as TGCAGTGCTAGTTTTGATACGCAGTATTTT. It translates to CSASFDTQYF.

The CDR3 nucleotides read TGTGCCACCAGCACAGACCACAGGGGGAACACTGAAGCTTTCTTT. Translation gives CATSTDHRGNTEAFF. The chain has TRBV15 and TRBJ1-1, with 7 bases lining up with TRBD1. Germline CDR1 and CDR2: LNHNV and YYDKDF (reference sequence). The CDR3 contains 15 residues. The V and J ends lost 4 bases and 1 base, in that order; junction bases with no gene match: 6.

This clonotype showed up just a few times. The chain recombines TRBV29-1 with TRBJ1-2; D is undetermined. This CDR3 comprises 13 residues. Germline assignment: CDR1 SQVTM and CDR2 ANQGSEA. The V end lost 4 bases, the J end lost 4 bases, and 13 bases lay between the germline ends. DNA of the CDR3: TGCAGCGTTGTCGGGCAATTTGGCTATGGCTACACCTTC. Translating it yields CSVVGQFGYGYTF.

This clonotype came up a few times. V is TRBV7-3 and J is TRBJ2-3; 8 positions match TRBD2. The CDR3 extends over 16 amino acids. J lost 3 bases, V lost 1 base, and 6 bases had no gene match. Per the germline V gene, CDR1 is SGHTA and CDR2 is FQGTGA. The CDR3 region is CASSLMKLAVTDTQYF. The CDR3, as DNA: TGTGCCAGCAGCTTAATGAAACTAGCGGTAACAGATACGCAGTATTTT.